The 22 T cell receptor beta chains listed next were all sequenced from one sample in a study of T cell repertoires in cytomegalovirus infection. TCRdb ran MiXCR on the reads and lists one entry per CDR3 protein. The data hold 200,000 or so distinct CDR3 sequences, with 25% to 30% observed a single time. The specimen was PBMCs. All receptors come from a human donor in good health (CMV status not recorded). Some clones in this sample may be carry-over from other donors' samples.

With respect to this clonotype: Compared with germline, one end of the junction differs, possibly owing to a read error. This chain uses TRBV2 with TRBJ1-1, with 7 bases matching TRBD1. The CDR3 consists of 14 residues. The V gene's germline CDR1 is SNHLY and CDR2 FYNNEI. In nucleotides, the CDR3 is TGTGCCAGCATTGAAGGGGGCCTGAACACTGAAGCTTTCTTT. Translation gives CASIEGGLNTEAFF.

This chain connects TRBV12-3 or TRBV12-4 to TRBJ1-2, with D possibly TRBD1 on 5 matching bases. The V end lost 10 bases, the J end lost 1 base, and 13 bases lay between the germline ends. CDR3 size: 13 residues. CDR3 sequence reads: CATAVGLNYGYTF. The CDR3 DNA reads TGTGCCACCGCGGTGGGGCTTAACTATGGCTACACCTTC.

The CDR3 sequence is CSARDPTSGGYNEQFF. The CDR3 region has the DNA TGCAGTGCTAGAGATCCCACTAGCGGGGGCTACAATGAGCAGTTCTTC. The rearrangement uses TRBV20-1 and TRBJ2-1; 11 positions agree with TRBD2. Germline CDR1 reads DFQATT; CDR2 reads SNEGSKA (reference sequence). V lost 0 bases, J lost 3 bases, and 4 bases stayed unmatched. This CDR3 spans 16 amino acids.

There are a few counts of this clonotype. The chain couples TRBV4-1 to TRBJ1-5; D is ambiguous. The CDR3 extends over 15 amino acids. V was shortened by 1 base and J by 6 bases, with 13 bases between the two germline ends. In germline, CDR1 is MGHRA, CDR2 YSYEKL. The CDR3 protein is CASSQAPQGGQPQHF. As DNA, the CDR3 is TGCGCCAGCAGCCAAGCCCCACAAGGAGGTCAGCCCCAGCATTTT.

V gene TRBV7-8 combines with J gene TRBJ2-5, with 7 bases lining up with TRBD2. V lost 5 bases and J lost 1; bases outside the gene matches: 13. This CDR3 is built from 17 residues. Per germline, CDR1 SGHVS and CDR2 FQNEAQ. CDR3 DNA sequence: TGTGCCAGCAGCCCCCGAGGGCTAGCGGAACCCCAAGAGACCCAGTACTTC. It codes for CASSPRGLAEPQETQYF.

The chain has TRBV20-1 and TRBJ1-1; D remains unclear. Germline CDR1 DFQATT, CDR2 SNEGSKA (reference sequence). The V and J ends lost 1 base and 0 bases respectively, with 9 bases between them. This CDR3 is built from 14 residues. The CDR3: CSARVPGLNTEAFF. The CDR3 DNA sequence: TGCAGTGCTAGAGTCCCGGGATTGAACACTGAAGCTTTCTTT.

This clonotype occurred many times. J is TRBJ1-2 and V is TRBV7-8; 7 bases line up with TRBD1. The CDR3 runs to 13 residues. The V gene's germline CDR1 is SGHVS and CDR2 FQNEAQ. After removal of 5 bases from V and 7 bases from J, the junction contained 7 bases not matched to a gene. The CDR3 reads CASSPGQNAGYTF. CDR3 nucleotide sequence: TGTGCCAGCAGCCCGGGACAGAATGCTGGCTACACCTTC. Full variable domain (outside the CDR3, taken from reference TRBV7-8 and TRBJ1-2): GAGVSQSPRYKVAKRGQDVALRCDPISGHVSLFWYQQALGQGPEFLTYFQNEAQLDKSGLPSDRFFAERPEGSVSTLKIQRTQQEDSAVYLCASSPGQNAGYTFGSGTRLTVV.

This clonotype showed up many times. The chain uses TRBV5-1 and TRBJ2-7; weak D call: TRBD1 (6 bases). The CDR3 spans 14 residues. V was shortened by 2 bases and J by 2 bases, with 11 bases between the two germline ends. Germline assignment: CDR1 SGHRS and CDR2 YFSETQ. The CDR3 here is CASSFTGRAYEQYF. As DNA, the CDR3 is TGCGCCAGCAGCTTTACAGGGAGAGCCTACGAGCAGTACTTC.

The chain employs TRBV4-1 and TRBJ1-4; a possible D gene is TRBD1 (5 bases). V shed 0 bases and J shed 5 bases, with 10 bases lying between them. Germline V lookup: CDR1 MGHRA, CDR2 YSYEKL. This CDR3 is built from 15 residues. As DNA, the CDR3 is TGCGCCAGCAGCCAAGAGGGGCTGGAAAATGAAAAACTGTTTTTT. Its translation: CASSQEGLENEKLFF.

CDR3 sequence: CAWSRGTRSPYEQYF. DNA for the CDR3: TGTGCCTGGAGCAGGGGGACACGAAGTCCCTACGAGCAGTACTTC. The chain employs TRBV30 and TRBJ2-7; 7 positions agree with TRBD1. J was trimmed by 2 bases and V by 3 bases; bases with no gene match: 10. The CDR3 spans 15 residues. Germline values: CDR1 GTSNPN, CDR2 SVGIG (reference sequence).

V is TRBV6-8 and J is TRBJ1-6, with TRBD1 as a possible D gene (5 bases). The CDR3 runs 19 residues. Germline loops: CDR1 MNHGY, CDR2 SAAAGT. Trimming pared 4 bases from V and 8 bases from J, leaving 27 bases between. The CDR3 spells CASSFTAPGRSQPDSPLHF. The CDR3 DNA is TGTGCCAGCAGTTTCACAGCTCCGGGACGGAGCCAGCCGGATTCACCCCTCCACTTT.

This clonotype was counted a few times. The chain employs TRBV5-5 and TRBJ2-1; D not resolved. Germline V gene data show CDR1 as SGHKS and CDR2 as YYEKEE (reference sequence). This CDR3 comprises 16 residues. V lost 4 bases, J lost 0 bases, and 14 bases lay in between. The CDR3 nucleotides read TGTGCCAGCAGCCTTCTTTTATACGGCTCCTACAATGAGCAGTTCTTC. Translated, it gives CASSLLLYGSYNEQFF.

Ten or more counts support this clonotype. DNA for the CDR3: TGTGCCAGCAGCTTATCCACGAGGGACACTGAAGCTTTCTTT. It is translated as CASSLSTRDTEAFF. The rearrangement joins TRBV11-1 to TRBJ1-1; D not certain. CDR1 SGHAT and CDR2 FQDESV come from the germline V gene (reference sequence). CDR3 length equals 14 residues. Trimming removed 2 bases at V and 3 bases at J, with 10 bases between.

The rearrangement links TRBV19 to TRBJ1-1; D may be TRBD1 (5 bases). CDR3 length: 16 amino acids. Germline V gives CDR1 LNHDA, CDR2 SQIVND (reference sequence). Trimming shortened V by 6 bases and J by 3 bases, and 20 bases separated the two germline ends. As DNA, the CDR3 is TGTGCCAGTAGGAAGAAACGACAGCTAGATTACACTGAAGCTTTCTTT. Protein sequence: CASRKKRQLDYTEAFF. The variable domain in full, with the rest retrieved from reference TRBV19 and TRBJ1-1, is DGGITQSPKYLFRKEGQNVTLSCEQNLNHDAMYWYRQDPGQGLRLIYYSQIVNDFQKGDIAEGYSVSREKKESFPLTVTSAQKNPTAFYLCASRKKRQLDYTEAFFGQGTRLTVV.

The V gene is TRBV7-3, the J gene TRBJ2-5; 9 nucleotides agree with TRBD1. V lost 1 base, J lost 4 bases, and 4 bases stayed unmatched. The CDR3 runs to 15 residues. Per the germline V gene, CDR1 is SGHTA and CDR2 is FQGTGA. The CDR3 is CASSLNPGQGETQYF. The CDR3 DNA follows: TGTGCCAGCAGCTTAAACCCGGGACAGGGAGAGACCCAGTACTTC.

Here the CDR3 DNA reads TGTGCCAGCAGTTTACACAGGGATATCCGCACTGAAGCTTTCTTT. This encodes CASSLHRDIRTEAFF. The chain joins TRBV6-6 to TRBJ1-1; D may be TRBD1 (6 bases). V was pared by 4 bases and J by 4 bases, with 16 bases between. Germline V gene lookup returns CDR1 MNHNY and CDR2 SVGAGI (reference sequence). The CDR3 contains 15 residues.

This clonotype has only a few counts. This chain uses TRBV12-3 or TRBV12-4 with TRBJ1-2; weak D call: TRBD1 (5 bases). V shed 4 bases and J shed 6 bases, with 6 bases lying between them. This CDR3 contains 11 residues. The CDR3 sequence is CASSWGNGYTF. The DNA of the CDR3 is TGTGCCAGCAGTTGGGGGAATGGCTACACCTTC.

The chain uses TRBV29-1 and TRBJ2-5; D is unclear. The CDR3 extends over 10 amino acids. V was clipped by 4 bases and J by 3 bases, with 3 bases between them. The V gene's germline CDR1 is SQVTM and CDR2 ANQGSEA. DNA for the CDR3: TGCAGCGTTGGAGAAGAGACCCAGTACTTC. Encoded protein: CSVGEETQYF.

At least ten counts were recorded for this clonotype. This chain links TRBV11-2 with TRBJ2-2; D is unresolved. From germline, CDR1 is SGHAT and CDR2 FQNNGV. The V end lost 3 bases, the J end lost 5 bases, and 7 bases lay between the germline ends. The length of the CDR3 is 13 residues. CDR3 loop: CASSFLATGELFF. DNA of the CDR3: TGTGCCAGCAGCTTCCTGGCGACCGGGGAGCTGTTTTTT.

V usage is TRBV7-8 and J usage is TRBJ1-2; the D is unclear. This CDR3 spans 13 amino acids. V lost 5 bases and J lost 4, with 11 bases in between. CDR1 SGHVS and CDR2 FQNEAQ come from the germline V gene. Here the CDR3 reads CASSLRGGYGYTF. CDR3 coding DNA: TGTGCCAGCAGCCTCCGGGGAGGCTATGGCTACACCTTC. The full variable domain, completed using reference TRBV7-8 and TRBJ1-2, is GAGVSQSPRYKVAKRGQDVALRCDPISGHVSLFWYQQALGQGPEFLTYFQNEAQLDKSGLPSDRFFAERPEGSVSTLKIQRTQQEDSAVYLCASSLRGGYGYTFGSGTRLTVV.

This clonotype was found a few times. The rearrangement uses TRBV10-3 and TRBJ2-5; 7 positions match TRBD1. The CDR3 sequence is 14 residues long. CDR1 ENHRY and CDR2 SYGVKD come from the germline V gene. V dropped 3 bases and J dropped 3; count of bases not matched to a gene: 4. CDR3 bases: TGTGCCATCAGTGACGGAGACAGGGAAGAGACCCAGTACTTC. Translating gives CAISDGDREETQYF.

The chain recombines TRBV11-3 with TRBJ1-5, with TRBD1 identical over 7 bases. Germline V gene sequence: CDR1 SGHNT, CDR2 YENEEA. This CDR3 has 16 amino acids. Unmatched junction bases numbered 10, after V lost 5 bases and J lost 3 bases. Here the CDR3 reads CASSLRKGQFNQPQHF. Written as DNA, the CDR3 is TGTGCCAGCAGCCTGCGGAAGGGACAGTTCAATCAGCCCCAGCATTTT.